This paragraph reports one T cell receptor beta chain. This clonotype was observed a few times. The clone's antigen remains unknown. No base quality information exists; no much larger clone differs at one position. A distance of 9 bases separates the germline ends of V and J, which lose 5 bases and 2 bases respectively. Counted from cysteine to phenylalanine, this CDR3 has 13 amino acids. The kept DNA is CDR3 alone, 39 bases in frame from the first base. CDR1 SEHNR and CDR2 FQNEAQ were looked up in the germline V gene (reference sequence). Library method: 5' RACE. The second PCR ran for about 7 to 11 cycles and used a J-beta primer mix along with a sample-barcoded 5' primer. A unique molecular identifier was introduced onto each TCR beta cDNA molecule by a template-switch 5' adaptor carrying 12 random nucleotides. Each sample yielded at least 2.5 million CDR3-containing paired-end reads. The Mint cDNA synthesis kit, primed by a TRBC-specific oligonucleotide, was used to synthesize first-strand cDNA from all RNA. After uracil-DNA glycosylase treatment, a first 18-cycle PCR used universal primers M1SS and BC2_uni_R on all cDNA. Turning to the authors' computational methods: For normalization, 1 million high-quality reads, each with a distinct molecular identifier, were randomly selected from each sample. Reads sharing molecular identifiers were discarded rather than binned into consensus sequences. CDR3 identification, clonotype clustering and error correction used MiTCR with a Q25 quality threshold and the strictest error-elimination algorithm. Lower-bound total TCR beta diversity was estimated with a nonparametric unseen species model using Euler transformation. TCRdb reprocessing: public reads trimmed at Q25 with fastp, clones called with MiXCR, in-frame beta chains kept. Every entry covers one CDR3 protein and lists the most common genes and DNA from its rows. Clone size and V and J calls follow TCRdb, not the original study. The sample includes fewer than 2 million distinct CDR3 sequences, with 39% observed a single time. The top ten clones comprise 23% of the sample.

The data are from a study of blood T cells in healthy people across ages (dated by TCRdb to between 2014 and 2016). About the investigation overall: Template switching captured roughly one uniquely barcoded TCR beta cDNA molecule per two T cells in model experiments. Age-related changes in TCR beta repertoire diversity were measured in the study by deep sequencing normalized with unique cDNA molecular identifiers. Donors were grouped into four age groups: young (average about 15 years), middle-aged (around 39), aged (around 66) and long-lived (less than 85). To avoid experimental bias, donors of different ages were randomly spread across the sequencing lanes. For two donors (one aged 18 to 30 and one aged 80 or older), the study analyzed two additional independent replicas of 1 million unique cDNA reads from the same blood draw.

The investigation overall reported the following: Compared with the aged group, the long-lived group had more naive CD4+ T cells, fewer expanded clones and increased TCR diversity, a pattern suggesting age selection. Because donor CMV infection status was unknown, age-related changes in expanded clonotypes were potentially confounded. Observed TCR beta diversity correlated strongly with the percentage of naive T cells measured by flow cytometry. Observed TCR beta diversity per million T cells fell roughly linearly with age, and a significant reduction was already apparent by age around 40. Total diversity estimates from one million sequenced T cells were considered lower bounds and underestimates. Because profiling used bulk unsorted PBMCs, naive and antigen-experienced compartments could not be compared conclusively.

Systemically healthy Caucasian individuals from Russia, 39 in total and aged roughly 6 to 90 years, were included as donors. Each donor gave ten milliliters of peripheral blood, collected into EDTA-treated Vacutainer tubes. Ficoll-Paque density-gradient centrifugation was used to isolate PBMCs, with at least 6.5 million obtained per sample. Trizol reagent was used to extract total RNA from the PBMCs, yielding at least 6 micrograms per sample. Naive CD45RAhigh/CD27high T cell percentages were measured by flow cytometry on a PBMC aliquot from every donor. The sequencing sample was made of blood. The chain uses TRBV7-9 and TRBJ2-5; D gene: possibly TRBD1, on 5 matching bases. The source of this sequence is a human donor in good health. In nucleotide form, the sequence is TGTGCCAGCAGCCGGAGACAGCAAGAGACCCAGTACTTC. Translation gives CASSRRQQETQYF.